This is a list of T cell receptor beta chains from one sample in a study of blood T cell repertoires in COVID-19. Sequencing was performed with immunoSEQ multiplex PCR; in TCRdb, only in-frame clones are kept and a portion is missing. The sample carries 25,000 to 30,000 clones, approximately 79% recorded once. The sample taken for sequencing was peripheral blood. The receptors were gathered from a man older than 75 with active or convalescent COVID-19. CDR3s leave out the opening cysteine and the closing phenylalanine or tryptophan. The D gene is left open where the match is weak.

J: TRBJ2-1
D: TRBD1
V: TRBV9
CDR3: ASSPRGQDEQF

J: TRBJ2-5
D: -
V: TRBV24-1
CDR3: ATSAANGETQY

J: TRBJ1-1
D: -
V: TRBV2
CDR3: ARTSNTPEAF

J: TRBJ1-5
D: -
V: TRBV15
CDR3: ATSRDRLGGGQPQH

J: TRBJ2-2
D: -
V: TRBV21-1
CDR3: ASRTGNTGELF

J: TRBJ2-3
D: TRBD2
V: TRBV19
CDR3: ASSREAIYTDTQY

J: TRBJ1-3
D: -
V: TRBV18
CDR3: ASRPGRRAGNTIY

J: TRBJ1-3
D: -
V: TRBV5-1
CDR3: ASSRVGGVSSAGNTIY

J: TRBJ2-1
D: TRBD2
V: TRBV9
CDR3: ASSPSGTSGGLYNEQF

J: TRBJ2-7
D: -
V: TRBV18
CDR3: ASSPRHLEEQY

J: TRBJ2-3
D: -
V: TRBV11-2
CDR3: ASTGRILTDTQY

J: TRBJ1-5
D: -
V: TRBV28
CDR3: ASHQGTQPQH

J: TRBJ1-1
D: TRBD1
V: TRBV10-3
CDR3: AISQGGSRTGYTEAF

J: TRBJ2-7
D: -
V: TRBV6-5
CDR3: ASSYSMRREQY

J: TRBJ1-2
D: -
V: TRBV2
CDR3: ASRQDYGYT

J: TRBJ2-3
D: TRBD2
V: TRBV5-6
CDR3: ASSSLGTSGTDTQY

J: TRBJ1-4
D: -
V: TRBV28
CDR3: ASSLGGGWEKLF

J: TRBJ1-1
D: -
V: TRBV27
CDR3: ASTPRAQNTEAF

J: TRBJ1-2
D: -
V: TRBV2
CDR3: ASSEGGNRGYT

J: TRBJ2-3
D: -
V: TRBV11-2
CDR3: ASRISSDTQY

J: TRBJ2-1
D: TRBD1
V: TRBV9
CDR3: ASSARQGSYNEQF

J: TRBJ2-3
D: -
V: TRBV28
CDR3: ASTENFAPDTQY

J: TRBJ2-5
D: TRBD2
V: TRBV7-8
CDR3: ASSTPGTSGVLWETQY

J: TRBJ1-2
D: -
V: TRBV2
CDR3: ASSADPSEQGFFSGYT

J: TRBJ1-2
D: -
V: TRBV10-3
CDR3: AINPSGADNYGYT

J: TRBJ1-3
D: -
V: TRBV4-2
CDR3: ASSQDRAGGNTIY

J: TRBJ2-5
D: TRBD2
V: TRBV19
CDR3: ASSVTPGASGRMETQY

J: TRBJ1-1
D: -
V: TRBV27
CDR3: ASSLGRGSEAF

J: TRBJ1-2
D: TRBD1
V: TRBV18
CDR3: ASSPRQGPRSGGYT

J: TRBJ1-1
D: -
V: TRBV7-2
CDR3: ASSFRGLEGAF

J: TRBJ2-2
D: TRBD1
V: TRBV5-1
CDR3: ASSNRQGSGTGELF

J: TRBJ2-2
D: TRBD2
V: TRBV3-1/TRBV3-2
CDR3: ASSQKRSGTSGPGELF

J: TRBJ2-1
D: -
V: TRBV10-3
CDR3: AISESRDSSF

J: TRBJ2-7
D: TRBD2
V: TRBV11-1
CDR3: ASRPGTRGYEQY

J: TRBJ2-7
D: -
V: TRBV20-1
CDR3: SAAQGNQY

J: TRBJ1-5
D: -
V: TRBV28
CDR3: ASKSGRQPQH

J: TRBJ2-1
D: TRBD2
V: TRBV29-1
CDR3: SAGGAGGTSEQF

J: TRBJ2-7
D: TRBD2
V: TRBV6-5
CDR3: ASRTRGTSTYEQY

J: TRBJ1-2
D: TRBD1
V: TRBV19
CDR3: ASSIDSGTGSYGYT

J: TRBJ2-3
D: -
V: TRBV19
CDR3: ATSQDLSTDTQY

J: TRBJ2-2
D: TRBD2
V: TRBV5-4
CDR3: ASSSDIGGSTGELF

J: TRBJ1-2
D: -
V: TRBV2
CDR3: ASTREPLYGYT

J: TRBJ2-5
D: -
V: TRBV7-9
CDR3: ASALAGTLRSQY

J: TRBJ2-3
D: TRBD2
V: TRBV19
CDR3: ASRSLRGSAGGTDTQY

J: TRBJ2-5
D: -
V: TRBV2
CDR3: ASSAEEQETQY

J: TRBJ1-2
D: -
V: TRBV5-5
CDR3: ASSLGQLYGYT

J: TRBJ1-3
D: TRBD1
V: TRBV6-5
CDR3: ASGDRRLSGNTIY

J: TRBJ2-5
D: -
V: TRBV11-3
CDR3: ASSLGTELRETQY

J: TRBJ2-7
D: -
V: TRBV5-5
CDR3: ASSLDLIAGSYEQY

J: TRBJ2-5
D: TRBD2
V: TRBV6-2/TRBV6-3
CDR3: ASSFVAGETQY

J: TRBJ1-6
D: -
V: TRBV5-5
CDR3: ASTLLSSYNSPLH

J: TRBJ2-5
D: -
V: TRBV7-3
CDR3: ASSPRWGQKETQY

J: TRBJ1-2
D: -
V: TRBV6-5
CDR3: AASSPGLNYGYT

J: TRBJ1-1
D: TRBD1
V: TRBV5-1
CDR3: ASSWESDRGNTEAF

J: TRBJ1-1
D: -
V: TRBV29-1
CDR3: SVNGVGGLWTEAF

J: TRBJ1-1
D: -
V: TRBV7-9
CDR3: ASSQFRVNTEAF

J: TRBJ2-6
D: -
V: TRBV2
CDR3: ASSERAGASGANVLT

J: TRBJ2-5
D: -
V: TRBV7-2
CDR3: ASSSTLTVPQETQY